What follows describes a single T cell receptor beta chain. What it binds is unknown. The data originate from a study of T cell responses to AZD1222 COVID-19 vaccine. Study context: Pooling covered second doses at about 4 or about 12 weeks.

General study findings and limits: Donors skewed white British and female; clonal diversity was possibly underestimated.

Assay: immunoSEQ multiplex PCR; the TCRdb copy retains only in-frame clones and omits some. The table includes over 100,000 clones, approximately 90% detected once. The ends lost 5 bases at V and 3 bases at J; junction bases unmatched: 10. The V gene's germline CDR1 is SEHNR and CDR2 FQNEAQ (reference sequence). The CDR3 has 17 amino acids. This specimen consisted of peripheral blood, obtained on day 0 of AZD1222 vaccination. The sequence derives from an adult in good health. The chain joins TRBV7-9 to TRBJ1-6; 7 bases fit TRBD1. The CDR3 region is CASSQRTGEFYNSPLHF. In DNA, the CDR3 is TGTGCCAGCAGCCAAAGGACAGGTGAATTCTATAATTCACCCCTCCACTTT.